Each of the 4 T cell receptor beta chains below was sequenced from the same sample in a study of patients and donors after allogeneic stem cell transplantation (TCRdb year 2020). Library prep was done by RT-PCR. Sequencing took place on a NextSeq 550. The public reads were run again by TCRdb, first through fastp at Q25 and then through MiXCR, and only productive beta chains were kept. Every distinct CDR3 protein forms one entry, paired with its most common genes and DNA. The sample table lists 150,000 to 200,000 distinct CDR3 sequences, 24% of them with a count of one. The ten largest clones represent more than 25% of the sample. Sequenced: blood, either unsorted or a sorted T cell fraction (not recorded which). These receptors originate from a human donor who was either an allogeneic HSCT recipient or a stem cell or donor lymphocyte infusion donor (not recorded which). It is not recorded whose cells these are; they may come from a transplant donor.

J is TRBJ1-1 and V is TRBV10-3; tentatively, D is TRBD1 (5 bases). In germline, CDR1 is ENHRY, CDR2 SYGVKD. This CDR3 comprises 14 residues. Trimming cost V 6 bases and J 5 bases, with 16 bases left between them. CDR3 DNA sequence: TGTGCCATCAGGGGGAGGGACCCTTGGACTGAAGCTTTCTTT. This codes for CAIRGRDPWTEAFF.

The chain's CDR3 is CASSQKTTSGILYYNEQFF. DNA for the CDR3: TGCGCCAGCAGCCAGAAAACGACTAGCGGGATTTTGTACTACAATGAGCAGTTCTTC. The rearrangement joins TRBV4-3 to TRBJ2-1, with 11 bases lining up with TRBD2. CDR1 and CDR2 (germline): LGHNA, YSLEER. Trimming cost V 3 bases and J 3 bases; bases outside gene matches: 13. This CDR3 is 19 amino acids long.

This clonotype came up a few times. The chain joins TRBV20-1 to TRBJ1-3, with no clear D. The length of the CDR3 is 15 residues. CDR1 and CDR2 from the germline V gene are DFQATT and SNEGSKA (reference sequence). The V end lost 0 bases, the J end lost 0 bases, and 9 bases lay between the germline ends. The CDR3 DNA reads as TGCAGTGCTAGAGATGTCGGCAGCTCTGGAAACACCATATATTTT. It translates to CSARDVGSSGNTIYF.

V is TRBV29-1 and J is TRBJ2-3; perhaps TRBD2 as D (5 bases). V lost 5 bases to trimming and J lost 2 bases, with 14 bases between them. Germline V lookup: CDR1 SQVTM, CDR2 ANQGSEA. The CDR3 is 14 residues long. CDR3 residues: CSVLLVLITDTQYF. As DNA, the CDR3 is TGCAGCGTTTTACTAGTCCTCATCACAGATACGCAGTATTTT.